The 19 T cell receptor beta chains below were found in one sample sequenced in a study of T cell responses to AZD1222 COVID-19 vaccine. Some clones are missing from TCRdb's copy, which holds only in-frame ones; the method was immunoSEQ multiplex PCR. The sample carries 130,000 to 150,000 clones, approximately 89% recorded once. Sequencing was performed on peripheral blood, taken on day 0 of AZD1222 vaccination. The receptors shown here come from an adult in good health.

This chain uses TRBV28 with TRBJ1-5; weak D call: TRBD1 (6 bases). The V gene's germline CDR1 is MDHEN and CDR2 SYDVKM. CDR3 size: 17 residues. V was clipped by 7 bases and J by 3 bases, with 22 bases between them. CDR3 residues: CASTLYWGGRSNQPQHF. The CDR3 region has the DNA TGTGCCAGCACCCTCTATTGGGGGGGGCGTTCCAATCAGCCCCAGCATTTT.

V and J are TRBV2 and TRBJ2-4; 8 bases are a match to TRBD1. This CDR3 is 17 amino acids long. Per the germline V gene, CDR1 is SNHLY and CDR2 is FYNNEI. Trimming removed 8 bases from V and 7 bases from J; junction bases left unmatched: 19. This CDR3 reads CASEFQDRAGGGNIQYF. CDR3 bases: TGTGCCAGCGAGTTCCAGGACAGGGCTGGAGGGGGGAACATTCAGTACTTC.

The rearrangement links TRBV4-3 to TRBJ2-1, with D perhaps matching TRBD1 (5 bases). V lost 3 bases, J lost 3 bases, and 9 bases lay in between. The CDR3 runs 14 residues. CDR1 and CDR2 from the germline V gene are LGHNA and YSLEER. The DNA for the CDR3 is TGCGCCAGCAGCCACGGCAGGGACTACAATGAGCAGTTCTTC. Translated: CASSHGRDYNEQFF.

The V and J genes are TRBV5-4 and TRBJ2-1; D call uncertain. In germline, CDR1 is SGHNT, CDR2 YYREEE (reference sequence). V was pared by 0 bases and J by 3 bases, with 10 bases between. CDR3 length: 15 amino acids. This CDR3 is CASSLAPVLYNEQFF. The CDR3 nucleotides are TGTGCCAGCAGCTTGGCCCCGGTTCTCTACAATGAGCAGTTCTTC.

The gene calls are TRBV6-5 and TRBJ1-4; tentative D call: TRBD1 (6 bases). Germline CDR1 and CDR2: MNHEY and SVGAGI. The CDR3 covers 15 residues. V shed 5 bases and J shed 0 bases, with 10 bases lying between them. The CDR3 here is CASSQRGATNEKLFF. The CDR3, as DNA: TGTGCCAGCAGTCAAAGGGGGGCAACTAATGAAAAACTGTTTTTT.

This clone was counted a few times. The chain has TRBV7-8 and TRBJ2-7, with a weak D call TRBD1 (6 bases). CDR3 length: 15 amino acids. The germline V gene has CDR1 SGHVS and CDR2 FQNEAQ. V lost 4 bases to trimming and J lost 1 base, with 14 bases between them. CDR3 DNA: TGTGCCAGCAGCTGGTCAGGGGCGAGGTCCTACGAGCAGTACTTC. The encoded protein is CASSWSGARSYEQYF. Using reference TRBV7-8 and TRBJ2-7 for the parts outside the CDR3, the full variable domain is GAGVSQSPRYKVAKRGQDVALRCDPISGHVSLFWYQQALGQGPEFLTYFQNEAQLDKSGLPSDRFFAERPEGSVSTLKIQRTQQEDSAVYLCASSWSGARSYEQYFGPGTRLTVT.

This clone was recorded a few times. V is TRBV24-1 and J is TRBJ1-5; D is uncertain. The V and J ends lost 9 bases and 5 bases respectively, with 16 bases between them. The CDR3 length is 14 residues. Germline CDR1 is KGHDR and CDR2 is SFDVKD. The CDR3 reads CATGSGGWDQPQHF. The CDR3 nucleotides read TGTGCCACCGGGAGTGGAGGGTGGGATCAGCCCCAGCATTTT.

The rearrangement joins TRBV19 to TRBJ2-5; D unresolved. This CDR3 region has 13 residues. Trimming shortened V by 6 bases and J by 0 bases, and 8 bases separated the two germline ends. Germline CDR1 reads LNHDA; CDR2 reads SQIVND (reference sequence). CDR3 in amino acids: CASRPTDQETQYF. In DNA, the CDR3 is TGTGCCAGTAGACCGACGGACCAAGAGACCCAGTACTTC.

The J gene is TRBJ2-5, the V gene TRBV13; 7 bases match TRBD2. V trimming: 5 bases; J trimming: 1 base; junction bases outside the gene matches: 10. The CDR3 length is 16 residues. Germline CDR1 reads PRHDT; CDR2 reads FYEKMQ (reference sequence). The CDR3 DNA follows: TGTGCCAGCAGCCGTTTGTGGGGGGGGTCCCAAGAGACCCAGTACTTC. Its translation: CASSRLWGGSQETQYF.

V and J are TRBV10-3 and TRBJ1-5, with unresolved D. Germline V lookup: CDR1 ENHRY, CDR2 SYGVKD. Trimming removed 3 bases from V and 5 bases from J, with 5 bases in between. The CDR3 consists of 12 residues. CDR3 nucleotide sequence: TGTGCCATCAGTGACAGAGATCAGCCCCAGCATTTT. Protein: CAISDRDQPQHF.

The chain is built from TRBV11-2 and TRBJ1-2; D might be TRBD1 (5 bases). This CDR3 is 14 amino acids long. The germline V gene encodes CDR1 SGHAT and CDR2 FQNNGV. Trimming cost V 2 bases and J 5 bases, with 12 bases left between them. CDR3 sequence (DNA): TGTGCCAGCAGCTTACCGGGCCAGGGATATGGCTACACCTTC. This codes for CASSLPGQGYGYTF.

This sequence joins TRBV29-1 and TRBJ1-1; 8 bases agree with TRBD1. The CDR3 has 14 amino acids. Germline V gene lookup returns CDR1 SQVTM and CDR2 ANQGSEA. Trimming at V came to 7 bases and at J to 6 bases, leaving 13 bases not matched to a gene. The CDR3 loop is CSGEGTGGGAEAFF. The CDR3 nucleotides are TGCAGCGGAGAAGGGACAGGCGGAGGGGCTGAAGCTTTCTTT.

The chain couples TRBV7-2 to TRBJ2-7; D gene ambiguous. Trimming took off 2 bases at V and 4 bases at J, with 6 bases between the two ends. The CDR3 is 12 residues long. Per the germline V gene, CDR1 is SGHTA and CDR2 is FQGNSA. The CDR3 reads CASSLTGYEQYF. In DNA, the CDR3 is TGTGCCAGCAGCTTAACGGGTTACGAGCAGTACTTC.

V is TRBV11-1 and J is TRBJ2-4; the D gene could be TRBD1 or TRBD2 (5 bases each). CDR3 size: 14 residues. Per germline, CDR1 SGHAT and CDR2 FQDESV (reference sequence). Trimming took off 6 bases at V and 3 bases at J, with 12 bases between the two ends. The DNA of the CDR3 is TGTGCCAGCAGGAATAGTGGGGGCAAAAACATTCAGTACTTC. It codes for CASRNSGGKNIQYF.

V and J are TRBV4-3 and TRBJ2-5, with D perhaps TRBD2 (6 bases). The CDR3 is made up of 16 amino acids. V lost 1 base, J lost 5 bases, and 17 bases lay in between. Germline V gene data show CDR1 as LGHNA and CDR2 as YSLEER. CDR3 residues: CASSQGGTAGLETQYF. As DNA, the CDR3 is TGCGCCAGCAGCCAAGGGGGGACTGCTGGGCTCGAGACCCAGTACTTC.

This chain joins TRBV5-4 and TRBJ1-6; D perhaps matches TRBD1 (6 bases). Trimming stripped 4 bases from V and 11 bases from J, with 19 bases between. This CDR3 has 15 residues. Germline CDR1 reads SGHNT; CDR2 reads YYREEE (reference sequence). The CDR3 loop reads CASSPGGRREPPLHF. The CDR3 nucleotides read TGTGCCAGCAGCCCTGGGGGGCGGAGGGAGCCACCCCTCCACTTT.

This clone came up many times. CDR3 region: CASSQGVVAFF. In DNA, the CDR3 is TGCGCCAGCAGCCAAGGGGTTGTAGCTTTCTTT. The chain uses TRBV4-3 and TRBJ1-1; D is unclear. Trimming left V 1 base short and J 10 bases short, with 7 bases between. The CDR3 contains 11 residues. Germline V gene lookup returns CDR1 LGHNA and CDR2 YSLEER.

The rearrangement uses TRBV27 and TRBJ2-7; 10 nucleotides line up with TRBD2. Looked up from germline, CDR1 is MNHEY and CDR2 is SMNVEV (reference sequence). The CDR3 is 15 amino acids. The V and J ends lost 3 bases and 5 bases, in that order; junction bases with no gene match: 7. CDR3 sequence (DNA): TGTGCCAGCAGTTTTATCCTAGCGGGAGCAGACGAGCAGTACTTC. Protein sequence: CASSFILAGADEQYF.

The V gene is TRBV4-3, the J gene TRBJ2-7; D is perhaps TRBD1 or TRBD2 (6 bases each). V gave up 1 base and J gave up 1 base, with 17 bases separating them. CDR1 is LGHNA, CDR2 YSLEER, per germline. The CDR3 sequence is 17 residues long. CDR3 sequence: CASSQVAGQIFSYEQYF. The CDR3 nucleotides read TGCGCCAGCAGCCAAGTCGCGGGACAAATCTTTTCCTACGAGCAGTACTTC.